The 2 T cell receptor beta chains in this list originate from one sample, sequenced in a study of cytomegalovirus exposure and HLA in healthy donors. Measured with immunoSEQ multiplex PCR; TCRdb has only the in-frame clones, and not every one. The profile shows about 140,000 clones, roughly nine tenths of them singletons. Input material: PBMCs. These receptors originate from a man between 18 and 35 years old in good health and CMV-seronegative.

The chain carries TRBV27 and TRBJ1-4; maybe TRBD1 (5 bases). The CDR3 loop spans 14 amino acids. CDR1 MNHEY and CDR2 SMNVEV come from the germline V gene (reference sequence). V shed 4 bases and J shed 2 bases, with 8 bases lying between them. The CDR3 DNA reads TGTGCCAGCAGTTGGACAAGTACTAATGAAAAACTGTTTTTT. Its protein is CASSWTSTNEKLFF.

This clone was found a few times. The V gene is TRBV7-9, the J gene TRBJ2-3, with TRBD1 matching 10 bases. There are 14 residues in the CDR3. V dropped 8 bases and J dropped 4; count of bases not matched to a gene: 6. Germline V gives CDR1 SEHNR, CDR2 FQNEAQ (reference sequence). The CDR3 spells CASARDRGPDTQYF. CDR3 coding DNA: TGTGCCAGCGCGAGGGACAGGGGTCCAGATACGCAGTATTTT.